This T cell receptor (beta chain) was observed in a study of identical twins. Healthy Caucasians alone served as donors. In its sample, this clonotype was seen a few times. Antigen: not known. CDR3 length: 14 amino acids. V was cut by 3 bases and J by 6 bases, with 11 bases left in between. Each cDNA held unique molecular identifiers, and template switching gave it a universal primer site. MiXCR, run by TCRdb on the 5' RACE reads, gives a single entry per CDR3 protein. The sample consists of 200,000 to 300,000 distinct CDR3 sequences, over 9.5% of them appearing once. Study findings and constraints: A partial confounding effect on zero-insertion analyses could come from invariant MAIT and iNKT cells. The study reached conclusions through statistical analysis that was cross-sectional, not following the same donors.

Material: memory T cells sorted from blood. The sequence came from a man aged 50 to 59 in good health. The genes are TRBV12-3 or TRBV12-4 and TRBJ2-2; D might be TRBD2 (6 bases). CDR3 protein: CASSFGRTPGELFF. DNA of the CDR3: TGTGCCAGCAGTTTTGGGAGGACCCCCGGGGAGCTGTTTTTT.